This is a list of T cell receptor beta chains from one sample in a study of blood T cell repertoires in COVID-19. TCRdb keeps only in-frame clones here, not all; method: immunoSEQ multiplex PCR. The sample holds 60,000 to 85,000 clones, around 78% seen once. Specimen: peripheral blood. All receptors derive from a human donor in a cohort sampled during active COVID-19. Both conserved end residues are part of each CDR3. Each record gives: J gene, V gene, CDR3 protein.

>TRBJ2-3|TRBV7-9
CASSWGLATDTQYF
>TRBJ2-3|TRBV19
CATSQRELHTDTQYF
>TRBJ1-1|TRBV6-6
CASSPGQGVTEAFF
>TRBJ2-2|TRBV5-4
CASSLEPNTGELFF
>TRBJ2-1|TRBV30
CAWSSLAGVYNEQFF
>TRBJ2-6|TRBV7-9
CASSKDRGQFSGANVLTF
>TRBJ2-7|TRBV6-5
CASSKTGTAYEQYF
>TRBJ2-7|TRBV19
CASSQKREATGGKQYF
>TRBJ2-7|TRBV5-3
CARSVDSVYEQYF
>TRBJ1-2|TRBV24-1
CATSDRTPEGYTF
>TRBJ2-2|TRBV19
CASSIGLANTGELFF
>TRBJ2-3|TRBV7-2
CASRRSRSSTDTQYF
>TRBJ1-5|TRBV5-6
CASSLLRTAHNQPQHF
>TRBJ2-7|TRBV30
CAWTSSGSYEQYF
>TRBJ2-7|TRBV15
CATSRDPEGGRGEQYF
>TRBJ2-5|TRBV14
CASSQQLQETQYF
>TRBJ2-7|TRBV6-6
CASSYSVRGDEQYF
>TRBJ2-7|TRBV7-4
CASSFSHGGSRNGEQYF
>TRBJ2-7|TRBV13
CASSSPTSFDEQYF
>TRBJ2-3|TRBV7-2
CASSQGFSGSADTQYF
>TRBJ1-2|TRBV5-4
CASSLARQGVDGYTF
>TRBJ1-2|TRBV6-5
CASSSVQAYGYTF
>TRBJ2-3|TRBV28
CASRAEVRAQYF
>TRBJ2-7|TRBV14
CASSLYSGPYEQYF
>TRBJ2-7|TRBV7-2
CASSLARQVNEQYF
>TRBJ1-2|TRBV30
CAWSGNTYGYTF
>TRBJ2-7|TRBV24-1
CATSQGALYEQYF
>TRBJ1-2|TRBV20-1
CSASEEEVYGYTF
>TRBJ2-7|TRBV6-6
CASSRFASGTSGSGEQYF
>TRBJ1-6|TRBV10-3
CAISESSHAGVTGSSYNSPLHF
>TRBJ2-5|TRBV7-2
CASSGVAGEGETQYF
>TRBJ2-3|TRBV7-8
CASSPGTSRSTDTQYF
>TRBJ2-3|TRBV6-2/TRBV6-3
CASSSLEGPTDTQYF
>TRBJ1-6|TRBV7-8
CASSLQHYNSPLHF
>TRBJ2-3|TRBV27
CASSSRENSDTQYF
>TRBJ2-5|TRBV21-1
CASRITGPWGTQYF
>TRBJ2-7|TRBV7-2
CASSFQPGGSYEQYF
>TRBJ2-3|TRBV30
CAWSTGQEDTDTQYF
>TRBJ2-6|TRBV24-1
CATSDARPGGANVLTF
>TRBJ2-5|TRBV27
CASSLWSGIQETQYF
>TRBJ1-5|TRBV10-3
CAVKDSTGQPQHF
>TRBJ1-1|TRBV18
CASSYFTGNTEAFF
>TRBJ2-3|TRBV6-5
CASTGGGLGDTQYF
>TRBJ2-7|TRBV6-2/TRBV6-3
CASSFGSVGYEQYF
>TRBJ1-3|TRBV25-1
CASSEWNRGGNTIYF
>TRBJ2-7|TRBV21-1
CASSKGGSFGSYEQYF
>TRBJ2-5|TRBV6-1
CASSESGVETQYF
>TRBJ2-1|TRBV28
CASSSTGDEQFF
>TRBJ1-4|TRBV19
CASSPGENFNEKLFF
>TRBJ1-2|TRBV4-3
CASSQVGGGNYGYTF
>TRBJ1-1|TRBV28
CASSLKQVGDTEAFF
>TRBJ2-2|TRBV6-2/TRBV6-3
CASSYLDRLPTGELFF
>TRBJ2-5|TRBV27
CASSSLAPLQETQYF
>TRBJ1-6|TRBV7-9
CASRPLGDNGPNSPLHF
>TRBJ2-7|TRBV23-1
CARGQGSYEQYF